The clone carrying this TCR beta chain was seen many times. Its antigen is not identified. The sample carries other DNA sequences with the same CDR3. Based on CD45RO/CCR7/CD25/CD127/CD95/CD27, CD4+ regulatory, stem cell-like memory, naive and central memory cells were sorted. These data originate in a study of beta chain features in type 1 diabetes. The isolated RNA, all of it, was reverse transcribed, so expressed TCRB transcripts were what got sequenced. Sequenced naive, central memory and regulatory T cell samples produced an average of approximately 3.8 million reads. The assay was immunoSEQ multiplex PCR, and TCRdb's table has in-frame clones only and misses some. This sample has under 300,000 clones, with 16% found just once. Whole-study results and caveats: A closer apparent resemblance between naive, central memory and Treg TCRB repertoires was seen in patients than in healthy donors. All four CD4+ subsets of Type 1 diabetes patients contained TCRB CDR3s that were moderately but significantly shorter.

CDR3 length equals 14 residues. Trimming took off 1 base at V and 0 bases at J, with 4 bases between the two ends. Per the germline V gene, CDR1 is SQVTM and CDR2 is ANQGSEA. Specimen: naive CD4+ T cells from blood. This rearrangement joins TRBV29-1 to TRBJ2-6, with D hard to call. The source is a man between 25 and 39 years old with type 1 diabetes. CDR3 sequence (DNA): TGCAGCGTTGAAGGAGGCTCTGGGGCCAACGTCCTGACTTTC. This gives the protein CSVEGGSGANVLTF.